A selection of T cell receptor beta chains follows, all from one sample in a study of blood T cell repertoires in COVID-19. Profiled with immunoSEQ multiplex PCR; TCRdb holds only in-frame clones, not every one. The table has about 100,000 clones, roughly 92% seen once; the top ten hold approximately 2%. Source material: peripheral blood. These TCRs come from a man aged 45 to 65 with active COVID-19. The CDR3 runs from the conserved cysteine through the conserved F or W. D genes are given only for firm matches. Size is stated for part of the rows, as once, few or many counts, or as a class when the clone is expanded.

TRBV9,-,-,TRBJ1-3,TGTGCCAGCAGCGTAGGAGCACGGGGGAGACAGACCTCCTCTGGAAACACCATATATTTT,CASSVGARGRQTSSGNTIYF
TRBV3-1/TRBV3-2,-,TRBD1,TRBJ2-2,TGTGCCAGCAGCGTAGAGACAGGGGGCGTTGGAACCGGGGAGCTGTTTTTT,CASSVETGGVGTGELFF
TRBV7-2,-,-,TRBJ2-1,TGTGCCAGCAGCTTCACAGGGAGATTAATGTTCTTC,CASSFTGRLMFF
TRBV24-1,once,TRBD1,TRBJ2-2,TGTGCCACCAGTGACGCCGGGACAGCGAACACCGGGGAGCTGTTTTTT,CATSDAGTANTGELFF
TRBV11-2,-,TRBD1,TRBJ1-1,TGTGCCAGCAGCAAAGGCTACCGGGACAGTGAAGCTTTCTTT,CASSKGYRDSEAFF
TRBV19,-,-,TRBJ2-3,TGTGCCAGTAGTGCTGGGGGCGCAGTAGATACGCAGTATTTT,CASSAGGAVDTQYF
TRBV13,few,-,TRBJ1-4,TGTGCCAGCAGGGTACAGGGAGTGAATGAAAAACTGTTTTTT,CASRVQGVNEKLFF
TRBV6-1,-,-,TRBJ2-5,TGTGCCAGCAGTGAAGTGGGTTTTCAGGGTGGGGAGACCCAGTACTTC,CASSEVGFQGGETQYF
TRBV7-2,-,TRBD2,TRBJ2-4,TGTGCCAGCAGCTTACGGGAGGGAGGAAACATTCAGTACTTC,CASSLREGGNIQYF
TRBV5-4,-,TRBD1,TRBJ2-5,TGTGCCAGCAGCTTGGGACAGGGCAGGGAGACCCAGTACTTC,CASSLGQGRETQYF
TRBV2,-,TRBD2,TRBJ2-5,TGTGCCAGCAGTCAGACTCTCTGGGAGGGCCCGGAGACCCAGTACTTC,CASSQTLWEGPETQYF
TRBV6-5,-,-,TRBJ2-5,TGTGCCAGCAGTTACTCGAAGGCGGGGGAGACCCAGTACTTC,CASSYSKAGETQYF
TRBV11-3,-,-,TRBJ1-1,TGTGCCAGCAGCTTAGGGGGGGGTCGGAACACTGAAGCTTTCTTT,CASSLGGGRNTEAFF
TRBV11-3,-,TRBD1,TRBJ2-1,TGTGCCAGCAGCTTAGAACTGTCCCGGGACAGGGGGCACAATGAGCAGTTCTTC,CASSLELSRDRGHNEQFF
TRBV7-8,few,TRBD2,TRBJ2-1,TGTGCCAGCAGCTCACTGCAGCCGGGACTAGCATTATATGAGCAGTTCTTC,CASSSLQPGLALYEQFF
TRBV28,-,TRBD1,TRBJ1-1,TGTGCCAGCAGATCAGGGGGAGGCACTGAAGCTTTCTTT,CASRSGGGTEAFF
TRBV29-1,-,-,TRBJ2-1,TGCAGCGTTGGGGGGCTTGGCAATGAGCAGTTCTTC,CSVGGLGNEQFF
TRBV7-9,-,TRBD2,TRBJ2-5,TGTGCCAGCAGCCCTCGGGCTAGCGGGAGGACGTACCAAGAGACCCAGTACTTC,CASSPRASGRTYQETQYF
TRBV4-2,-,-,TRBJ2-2,TGTGCCAGCAGCCAAGATCAAGGCAGGGTGAGCACCGGGGAGCTGTTTTTT,CASSQDQGRVSTGELFF
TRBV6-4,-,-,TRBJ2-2,TGTGCCAGCAGTGAGGCCGCAGGTTTGACCGGGGAGCTGTTTTTT,CASSEAAGLTGELFF
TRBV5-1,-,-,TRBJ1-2,TGCGCCAGCAGCTTGGACTACTACGGCTACACCTTC,CASSLDYYGYTF
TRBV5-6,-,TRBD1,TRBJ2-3,TGTGCCAGCAGAGGCAGGGGGCGACGCACAGATACGCAGTATTTT,CASRGRGRRTDTQYF
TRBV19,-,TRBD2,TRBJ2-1,TGTGCCAGTAGTATCATTAGCGGGAATCTCAATGAGCAGTTCTTC,CASSIISGNLNEQFF
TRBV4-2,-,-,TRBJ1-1,TGTGCCAGCAGCCACCCCTCAGGGATGAACACTGAAGCTTTCTTT,CASSHPSGMNTEAFF
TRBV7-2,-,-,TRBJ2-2,TGTGCCAGCAGCTTCCCTGGGGCTAGGACCGGGGAGCTGTTTTTT,CASSFPGARTGELFF
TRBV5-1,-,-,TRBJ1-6,TGCGCCAGCAGCTTGCAGGGTAGGAATTCACCCCTCCACTTT,CASSLQGRNSPLHF
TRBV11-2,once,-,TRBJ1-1,TGTGCCAGCAGCTTAGTGTCAGGTACTGAAGCTTTCTTT,CASSLVSGTEAFF
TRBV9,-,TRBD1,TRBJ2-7,TGTGCCAGCAGCGTCACAGGGGACGTGATTGACGAGCAGTACTTC,CASSVTGDVIDEQYF
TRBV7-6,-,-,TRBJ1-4,TGTGCCAGCAGCTTAGGGGCTGGGGGCGCCGGTGAAAAACTGTTTTTT,CASSLGAGGAGEKLFF
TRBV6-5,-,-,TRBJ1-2,TGTGCCAGCATGTCAGGGCGGATCACCAATTATGGCTACACCTTC,CASMSGRITNYGYTF
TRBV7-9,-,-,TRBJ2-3,TGTGCCAGCAGCTTTGGAGGGGGCACAGATACGCAGTATTTT,CASSFGGGTDTQYF
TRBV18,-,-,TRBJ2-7,TGTGCCAGCTCACCACCGGTCGGCGAGCAGTACTTC,CASSPPVGEQYF
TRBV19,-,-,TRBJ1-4,TGTGCCAGTAGTGAGGCAACGCCGGCGGGAAAACTGTTTTTT,CASSEATPAGKLFF
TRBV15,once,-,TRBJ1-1,TGTGCCACCAGCAGAGATTGGGGGGGTGGGTCTGAAGCTTTCTTT,CATSRDWGGGSEAFF
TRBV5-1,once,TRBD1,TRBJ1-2,TGCGCCAGCAGCTCCCGGGACAGCGCGGTCTATGGCTACACCTTC,CASSSRDSAVYGYTF
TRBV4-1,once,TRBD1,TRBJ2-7,TGCGCCAGCAGCCCCATTCCGGGACAGGGCGCGTACGAGCAGTACTTC,CASSPIPGQGAYEQYF
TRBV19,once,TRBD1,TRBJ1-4,TGTGCCAGTAGTGGTAACAGGGGTGAAAAACTGTTTTTT,CASSGNRGEKLFF
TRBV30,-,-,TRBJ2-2,TGTGCCTGGAGTGTTGGAGGGGCCGGGGAGCTGTTTTTT,CAWSVGGAGELFF
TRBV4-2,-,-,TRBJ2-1,TGTGCCAGCAGCCAAGATTATACTCGTTACAATGAGCAGTTCTTC,CASSQDYTRYNEQFF